The 26 T cell receptor beta chains below all came from one sample that was sequenced in a study of blood T cells in healthy people across ages (dated by TCRdb to the mid-2010s). The library was generated by 5' RACE. Sequencing relied on an Illumina HiSeq 2500. A second PCR of roughly 6 to 12 cycles was run with a J-beta primer mix and a sample-barcoded 5' primer. The public reads were reanalyzed by TCRdb: fastp trimming at Q25, MiXCR alignment, in-frame beta chains only. CDR3 protein sequences are deduplicated, and each keeps its most common genes and DNA. The sample table holds approximately 820,000 distinct CDR3 sequences, of which about 42% were seen once. The top ten clonotypes cover under 20% of the sample. Sequencing was carried out using blood. The receptors shown here come from a man between 60 and 70 years old in good health.

The DNA for the CDR3 is TGTGCCAGCAGCCCCAACGCGGGGGAAAAACTGTTTTTT. It encodes CASSPNAGEKLFF. The chain recombines TRBV7-9 with TRBJ1-4; D gene unclear. The CDR3 totals 13 residues. CDR1 and CDR2 (germline): SEHNR, FQNEAQ (reference sequence). Trimming left V 5 bases short and J 8 bases short, with 12 bases between.

This clonotype was recorded a few times. V and J are TRBV20-1 and TRBJ1-1; D is unresolved. V was trimmed by 5 bases and J by 2 bases, leaving 12 bases between them. This CDR3 has 13 amino acids. Germline V gives CDR1 DFQATT, CDR2 SNEGSKA (reference sequence). The CDR3 loop is CSARKGGNTEAFF. The CDR3 coding sequence is TGCAGTGCTCGGAAAGGAGGAAACACTGAAGCTTTCTTT.

This clonotype has a handful of counts. V and J are TRBV7-2 and TRBJ2-1; 10 nucleotides agree with TRBD2. CDR1 and CDR2 (germline): SGHTA, FQGNSA. The CDR3 consists of 16 residues. Unmatched junction bases numbered 6, after V lost 3 bases and J lost 4 bases. The CDR3 sequence is CASSFNSGGTYNEQFF. The CDR3 DNA reads as TGTGCCAGCAGCTTCAATAGCGGGGGGACTTACAATGAGCAGTTCTTC.

The CDR3 is CASSPRPASSATQFF. The CDR3 DNA sequence: TGCGCCAGCAGCCCGCGTCCGGCTAGTAGCGCGACCCAGTTCTTC. The rearrangement uses TRBV5-1 and TRBJ2-1, with D possibly matching TRBD2 (5 bases). Trimming removed 4 bases at V and 13 bases at J, with 24 bases between. The germline V gene has CDR1 SGHRS and CDR2 YFSETQ. The CDR3 loop spans 15 amino acids.

The CDR3 bases are TGTGCCAGCAGCCACTTAAGCTCTGGAAACACCATATATTTT. Amino acids: CASSHLSSGNTIYF. The chain carries TRBV7-9 and TRBJ1-3; D remains unclear. This CDR3 region has 14 residues. V was pared by 5 bases and J by 0 bases, with 8 bases between. Per germline, CDR1 SEHNR and CDR2 FQNEAQ (reference sequence).

This clonotype was detected a few times. CDR3 sequence reads: CASSIAGGSQETQYF. CDR3 bases: TGTGCCAGCAGTATAGCGGGGGGCTCACAAGAGACCCAGTACTTC. The chain recombines TRBV11-2 with TRBJ2-5; TRBD2 aligns across 10 bases. CDR3 size: 15 residues. Germline lookup yields CDR1 SGHAT and CDR2 FQNNGV. After removal of 6 bases from V and 2 bases from J, the junction contained 6 bases not matched to a gene.

This clonotype was counted a few times. CDR3 amino acids: CASSYLGPTYEQYF. CDR3 bases: TGTGCCAGCAGTTACCTAGGGCCCACCTACGAGCAGTACTTC. V is TRBV6-5 and J is TRBJ2-7; no clear D. Germline V lookup: CDR1 MNHEY, CDR2 SVGAGI. The V end was cut by 2 bases, the J end by 2 bases, with 10 bases between. CDR3 length equals 14 residues.

The chain recombines TRBV20-1 with TRBJ1-5; D might be TRBD1 (6 bases). The germline V and J ends were trimmed by 6 bases and 1 base, with 19 bases remaining between them. The CDR3 is made up of 16 amino acids. Looked up from germline, CDR1 is DFQATT and CDR2 is SNEGSKA (reference sequence). The CDR3 is CSAGAGGQGSNQPQHF. The DNA for the CDR3 is TGCAGTGCCGGAGCCGGGGGGCAGGGAAGCAATCAGCCCCAGCATTTT.

The chain uses TRBV10-3 and TRBJ2-5; 7 bases agree with TRBD2. The germline CDR1 and CDR2 sequences are ENHRY and SYGVKD. J was trimmed by 11 bases and V by 8 bases; bases with no gene match: 5. This CDR3 is built from 10 residues. The chain's CDR3 is CAIHGRQQYF. The CDR3 coding sequence is TGTGCCATCCACGGGAGGCAGCAGTACTTC.

This chain uses TRBV9 with TRBJ2-1; 8 nucleotides line up with TRBD1. With V trimmed by 0 bases and J by 6 bases, 2 bases remained unmatched. The CDR3 loop spans 14 amino acids. Germline V gene lookup returns CDR1 SGDLS and CDR2 YYNGEE. The CDR3 bases are TGTGCCAGCAGCGTAGGACAGGGGACCAATGAGCAGTTCTTC. This gives the protein CASSVGQGTNEQFF.

In nucleotides, the CDR3 is TGTGCCGTCAAACTAGCGGGGGGCTCTGGGGCCAACGTCCTGACTTTC. Its translation: CAVKLAGGSGANVLTF. The gene calls are TRBV6-6 and TRBJ2-6; 12 bases are shared with TRBD2. Trimming cost V 11 bases and J 0 bases; bases outside gene matches: 5. Germline lookup yields CDR1 MNHNY and CDR2 SVGAGI (reference sequence). This CDR3 is 16 amino acids long.

The chain joins TRBV9 to TRBJ1-2; 11 positions agree with TRBD1. Germline trimming cut 4 bases from V and 8 bases from J; bases unmatched to any gene: 7. CDR3 length equals 14 residues. Germline values: CDR1 SGDLS, CDR2 YYNGEE. This CDR3 is CASSTEGTGGGYTF. CDR3 in DNA: TGTGCCAGCAGCACCGAAGGGACAGGGGGGGGCTACACCTTC.

The J gene is TRBJ1-2, the V gene TRBV20-1; tentative D call: TRBD1 (6 bases). Trimming pared 1 base from V and 2 bases from J, leaving 11 bases between. CDR1 DFQATT and CDR2 SNEGSKA come from the germline V gene (reference sequence). This CDR3 comprises 14 residues. DNA for the CDR3: TGCAGTGCTAGAGGGGACACTTCCAACTATGGCTACACCTTC. Its protein is CSARGDTSNYGYTF.

This clonotype was seen a handful of times. The chain links TRBV6-2 or TRBV6-3 to TRBJ1-2; D ambiguous. This CDR3 comprises 14 residues. The germline gives CDR1 MNHEY, CDR2 SVGEGT. The ends were cut back, 6 bases at V and 3 bases at J, with 14 bases in the middle. CDR3 sequence reads: CASRDRPSYYGYTF. DNA for the CDR3: TGTGCCAGCAGAGATAGACCGTCTTACTATGGCTACACCTTC.

The V and J genes are TRBV7-2 and TRBJ1-6; D is unresolved. The CDR3 is 16 residues long. Trimming took 2 bases from V and 11 from J, leaving 19 bases between them. Germline V CDR1 and CDR2: SGHTA, FQGNSA. The DNA for the CDR3 is TGTGCCAGCAGCTTATCAATCGACCAAACGGCGGCACCCCTCCACTTT. Its protein is CASSLSIDQTAAPLHF.

V gene TRBV6-5 combines with J gene TRBJ1-2; D uncertain. The V end was cut by 8 bases, the J end by 7 bases, with 14 bases between. This CDR3 contains 12 residues. The germline gives CDR1 MNHEY, CDR2 SVGAGI. CDR3 residues: CASGAAYGGYTF. In DNA, the CDR3 is TGTGCCAGCGGTGCGGCCTATGGTGGCTACACCTTC.

The J gene is TRBJ2-3, the V gene TRBV29-1, with 7 bases lining up with TRBD1. Germline lookup yields CDR1 SQVTM and CDR2 ANQGSEA. The CDR3 loop spans 12 amino acids. In DNA, the CDR3 is TGCAGTGACAGGGAAAGTACAGATACGCAGTATTTT. Its translation: CSDRESTDTQYF.

The chain combines TRBV4-1 with TRBJ2-5, with a weak D call TRBD1 (7 bases). The CDR3 runs to 16 residues. Germline V gives CDR1 MGHRA, CDR2 YSYEKL. Trimming took off 4 bases at V and 5 bases at J, with 20 bases between the two ends. Written as DNA, the CDR3 is TGCGCCAGCAGCCCCCAAGGAGGGGGCAATAGGGAGACCCAGTACTTC. It specifies CASSPQGGGNRETQYF.

The chain is built from TRBV15 and TRBJ1-6; the D gene is possibly TRBD1 (6 bases). Trimming pared 0 bases from V and 4 bases from J, leaving 10 bases between. Per germline, CDR1 LNHNV and CDR2 YYDKDF (reference sequence). The CDR3 loop spans 16 amino acids. Here the CDR3 reads CATSRDSGQYNSPLHF. The CDR3 DNA sequence: TGTGCCACCAGCAGAGATTCAGGACAGTATAATTCACCCCTCCACTTT.

The genes are TRBV25-1 and TRBJ2-5; 9 positions agree with TRBD2. The CDR3 spans 16 residues. Germline V gives CDR1 MGHDK, CDR2 SYGVNS. The V gene end was trimmed by 1 base and the J gene end by 5 bases; junction bases not matched to a gene: 8. The CDR3 nucleotides are TGTGCCAGCAGTGAATGGGGCGGGGGGGGAGGTGAGACCCAGTACTTC. Translation: CASSEWGGGGGETQYF.

For this clonotype: This likely reflects a read error, since a far larger clone is one base away. This rearrangement joins TRBV7-6 to TRBJ2-1; maybe TRBD1 (6 bases). This CDR3 comprises 14 residues. Germline lookup yields CDR1 SGHVS and CDR2 FNYEAQ. CDR3 in DNA: TGTGCCGGCAGCTTAGGGGGCTCCTACAATGAGCAGTTCTTC. It translates to CAGSLGGSYNEQFF.

This chain links TRBV7-9 with TRBJ2-7; the match to TRBD2 covers 7 bases. V shed 2 bases and J 4 bases; nucleotides not matched to a gene: 5. The germline V gene encodes CDR1 SEHNR and CDR2 FQNEAQ (reference sequence). CDR3 length: 14 residues. Written as DNA, the CDR3 is TGTGCCAGCAGCTTAACTAGCGCCTCTTACGAGCAGTACTTC. Translating gives CASSLTSASYEQYF.

This clonotype was observed a few times. V gene TRBV7-9 combines with J gene TRBJ1-1; D gene ambiguous. The CDR3 extends over 13 amino acids. The germline CDR1 and CDR2 sequences are SEHNR and FQNEAQ (reference sequence). V was pared by 7 bases and J by 1 base, with 10 bases between. CDR3 in DNA: TGTGCCAGCAACCTCCTCCAGAACACTGAAGCTTTCTTT. Its protein product is CASNLLQNTEAFF. Filled out from reference TRBV7-9 and TRBJ1-1, the complete variable domain reads DTGVSQNPRHKITKRGQNVTFRCDPISEHNRLYWYRQTLGQGPEFLTYFQNEAQLEKSRLLSDRFSAERPKGSFSTLEIQRTEQGDSAMYLCASNLLQNTEAFFGQGTRLTVV.

This clonotype has only a few counts. This chain joins TRBV12-3 or TRBV12-4 and TRBJ1-4; TRBD1 matches 10 bases. This CDR3 comprises 14 residues. The ends lost 5 bases at V and 8 bases at J; junction bases unmatched: 5. The CDR3 loop reads CASSVDRGREKLFF. The CDR3 DNA is TGTGCCAGCAGTGTCGACAGGGGGCGCGAAAAACTGTTTTTT.

The chain is built from TRBV4-3 and TRBJ2-7; 7 positions match TRBD2. The CDR3 loop spans 15 amino acids. J lost 12 bases, V lost 0 bases, and 14 bases had no gene match. CDR1 and CDR2 (germline): LGHNA, YSLEER. As DNA, the CDR3 is TGCGCCAGCAGCCAAGAACGGAGCGGGGAAGAGACCCGGTACTTC. This gives the protein CASSQERSGEETRYF.

As for this clonotype: A single base separates this from a much larger clone, so it may be a read error. The V and J genes are TRBV16 and TRBJ2-3, with D perhaps matching TRBD2 (5 bases). Trimming shortened V by 3 bases and J by 3 bases, and 7 bases separated the two germline ends. Germline CDR1 KGHSY, CDR2 FQNENV. The CDR3 has 13 residues. The CDR3 DNA reads TGTGCCAGCAGCCAGACTATGACAGATACGCAGTATTTT. Encoded protein: CASSQTMTDTQYF.